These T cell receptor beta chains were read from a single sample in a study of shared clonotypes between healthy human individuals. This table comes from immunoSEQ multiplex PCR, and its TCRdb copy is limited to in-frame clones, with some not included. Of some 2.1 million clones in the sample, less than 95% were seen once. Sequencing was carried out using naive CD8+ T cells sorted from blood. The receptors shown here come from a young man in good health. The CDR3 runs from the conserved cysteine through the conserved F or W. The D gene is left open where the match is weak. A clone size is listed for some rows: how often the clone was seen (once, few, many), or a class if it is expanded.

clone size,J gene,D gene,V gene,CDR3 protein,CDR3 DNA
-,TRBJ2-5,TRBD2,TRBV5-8,CASSLPTLTSAWRSGETQYF,TGTGCCAGCAGCTTGCCAACGTTGACTAGCGCTTGGCGAAGTGGAGAGACCCAGTACTTC
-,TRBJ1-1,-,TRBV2,CASRRTGLLGTEAFF,TGTGCCAGCAGACGTACCGGGCTCTTAGGCACTGAAGCTTTCTTT
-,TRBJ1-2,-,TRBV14,CASSQEQGGYNGYTF,TGTGCCAGCAGCCAAGAACAGGGCGGGTACAATGGCTACACCTTC
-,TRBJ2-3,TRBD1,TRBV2,CASKDRGLSGTDTQYF,TGTGCCAGCAAGGACAGGGGGCTCAGCGGCACAGATACGCAGTATTTT
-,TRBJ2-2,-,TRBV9,CASSVSGSNTGELFF,TGTGCCAGCAGCGTAAGCGGGTCGAACACCGGGGAGCTGTTTTTT
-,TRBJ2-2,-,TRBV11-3,CASSYQNTGELFF,TGTGCCAGCAGCTACCAAAACACCGGGGAGCTGTTTTTT
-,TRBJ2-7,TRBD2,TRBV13,CASSLVAGEQYF,TGTGCCAGCAGCTTAGTAGCGGGGGAGCAGTACTTC
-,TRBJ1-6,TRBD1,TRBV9,CASSESQGANSPLHF,TGTGCCAGCAGCGAGTCACAGGGGGCTAATTCACCCCTCCACTTT
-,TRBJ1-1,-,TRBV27,CASSLDGEMNTEAFF,TGTGCCAGCAGTTTGGACGGCGAGATGAACACTGAAGCTTTCTTT
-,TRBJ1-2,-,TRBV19,CASSWGLSARGYTF,TGTGCCAGTAGTTGGGGTCTGAGCGCTCGTGGCTACACCTTC
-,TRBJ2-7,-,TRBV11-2,CASSLGYSVIEQYF,TGTGCCAGCAGCTTAGGGTATTCCGTAATCGAGCAGTACTTC
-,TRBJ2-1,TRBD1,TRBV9,CASSVATQGQKNNEQFF,TGTGCCAGCAGCGTAGCTACGCAGGGACAGAAGAACAATGAGCAGTTCTTC
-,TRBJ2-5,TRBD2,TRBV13,CASSYRTSGVQETQYF,TGTGCCAGCAGCTATAGGACTAGCGGGGTCCAAGAGACCCAGTACTTC
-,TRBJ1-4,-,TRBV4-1,CASSQSQGGEEKLFF,TGCGCCAGCAGCCAAAGCCAGGGAGGAGAGGAAAAACTGTTTTTT
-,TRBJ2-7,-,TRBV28,CASSLHRDTYEQYF,TGTGCCAGCAGTTTACACAGGGATACCTACGAGCAGTACTTC
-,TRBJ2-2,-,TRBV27,CASSYSQGPGELFF,TGTGCCAGCAGTTACTCCCAGGGCCCCGGGGAGCTGTTTTTT
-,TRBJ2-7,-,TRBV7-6,CASSPAPTGTEQYF,TGTGCCAGCAGCCCAGCCCCCACAGGGACCGAGCAGTACTTC
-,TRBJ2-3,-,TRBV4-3,CASSQGRLAGDTQYF,TGCGCCAGCAGCCAAGGCCGGCTGGCTGGCGATACGCAGTATTTT
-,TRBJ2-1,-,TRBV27,CASSSDSNLNNEQFF,TGTGCCAGCAGTTCAGACTCGAACCTCAACAATGAGCAGTTCTTC
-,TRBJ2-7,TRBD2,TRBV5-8,CASSLGLASYEQYF,TGTGCCAGCAGCTTGGGACTAGCGTCCTACGAGCAGTACTTC
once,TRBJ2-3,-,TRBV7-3,CASSLREQGLDTQYF,TGTGCCAGCAGCTTAAGGGAACAGGGCTTAGATACGCAGTATTTT
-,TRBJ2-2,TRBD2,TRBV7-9,CASSPGLAGVRGTGELFF,TGTGCCAGCAGCCCAGGACTAGCGGGAGTACGTGGCACCGGGGAGCTGTTTTTT
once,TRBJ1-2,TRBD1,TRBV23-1,CASSQPTGAPGGYTF,TGCGCCAGCAGTCAACCGACAGGGGCTCCGGGTGGCTACACCTTC
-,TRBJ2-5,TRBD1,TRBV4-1,CASSQTGGWETQYF,TGCGCCAGCAGCCAAACAGGGGGCTGGGAGACCCAGTACTTC
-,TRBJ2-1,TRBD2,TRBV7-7,CASSLGTSGYNEQFF,TGTGCTAGCAGCTTAGGGACTAGCGGGTACAATGAGCAGTTCTTC
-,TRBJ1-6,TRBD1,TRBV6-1,CASSAGTGMSPLHF,TGTGCCAGCAGTGCCGGGACAGGGATGTCACCCCTCCACTTT
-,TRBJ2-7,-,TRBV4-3,CASSQELAYEQYF,TGCGCCAGCAGCCAAGAGCTCGCCTACGAGCAGTACTTC
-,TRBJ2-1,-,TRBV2,CASSEAVMEQFF,TGTGCCAGCAGTGAAGCTGTAATGGAGCAGTTCTTC
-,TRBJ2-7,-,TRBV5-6,CASTDELSYEQYF,TGTGCCAGCACCGATGAGCTCTCCTACGAGCAGTACTTC
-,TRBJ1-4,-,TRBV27,CASSSIDRAATNEKLFF,TGTGCCAGCAGTTCCATCGACAGAGCTGCAACTAATGAAAAACTGTTTTTT
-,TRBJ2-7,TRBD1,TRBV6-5,CASSYLQGPGQYF,TGTGCCAGCAGTTACTTACAGGGGCCAGGGCAGTACTTC
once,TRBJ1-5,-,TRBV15,CATQVGQGSNQPQHF,TGTGCCACACAAGTGGGTCAGGGAAGCAATCAGCCCCAGCATTTT
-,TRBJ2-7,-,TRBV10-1,CASSGNLREQYF,TGCGCCAGCAGCGGGAACCTACGGGAGCAGTACTTC
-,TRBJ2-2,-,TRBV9,CASSADSGELFF,TGTGCCAGCAGCGCAGACTCCGGGGAGCTGTTTTTT